A single sample is the source of the 31 T cell receptor beta chains below, sequenced in a study of Ad26.COV2.S vaccination and SARS-CoV-2 variants. The data were produced by immunoSEQ multiplex PCR, yet TCRdb's version contains in-frame clones alone and is incomplete. The sample lists fewer than 400,000 clones; 75% to 90% were seen once. Treatment specified: around 19 received Ad26.COV2.S at low or high dose, single or two shots; about five received placebo; per-sample allocation not given. Specimen acquisition occurred on day 63 following the initial vaccine or placebo injection. The specimen was peripheral blood, collected in a trial of Ad26.COV2.S vaccine versus placebo. The receptors originated from a person aged 18-60 years who received the Ad26.COV2.S COVID-19 vaccine or a placebo.

The chain has TRBV6-1 and TRBJ2-4, with TRBD2 matching over 7 bases. The V gene's germline CDR1 is MNHNS and CDR2 SASEGT. This CDR3 contains 16 residues. Trimming removed 6 bases from V and 4 bases from J; junction bases left unmatched: 12. The CDR3 sequence is CASREHRVGGKNIQYF. The CDR3 region has the DNA TGTGCCAGCAGAGAACACCGGGTGGGGGGGAAAAACATTCAGTACTTC.

The chain employs TRBV2 and TRBJ2-3; 8 positions match TRBD2. The length of the CDR3 is 15 residues. Trimming removed 6 bases from V and 1 base from J; junction bases left unmatched: 6. CDR1 is SNHLY, CDR2 FYNNEI, per germline. CDR3 sequence: CASSRRGAGTDTQYF. The CDR3, as DNA: TGTGCCAGCAGCCGGCGGGGGGCCGGCACAGATACGCAGTATTTT.

The chain employs TRBV6-5 and TRBJ2-2; 7 bases line up with TRBD2. The V and J ends lost 6 bases and 4 bases, in that order; junction bases with no gene match: 5. Per germline, CDR1 MNHEY and CDR2 SVGAGI. CDR3 length: 14 residues. The CDR3 DNA is TGTGCCAGCAGGAGCGGGGACGGCACCGGGGAGCTGTTTTTT. Amino acid sequence: CASRSGDGTGELFF.

The chain couples TRBV20-1 to TRBJ2-1; 7 nucleotides agree with TRBD2. With V trimmed by 3 bases and J by 5 bases, 7 bases remained unmatched. CDR1 DFQATT and CDR2 SNEGSKA come from the germline V gene (reference sequence). This CDR3 is 14 amino acids long. Here the CDR3 DNA reads TGCAGTGCTAGTACCTGGACTAGAGACAATGAGCAGTTCTTC. Amino acid sequence: CSASTWTRDNEQFF.

The J gene is TRBJ1-3, the V gene TRBV7-6; 7 bases are a match to TRBD1. The CDR3 has 16 residues. From germline, CDR1 is SGHVS and CDR2 FNYEAQ. Trimming at V came to 4 bases and at J to 3 bases, leaving 9 bases not matched to a gene. The CDR3 sequence is CASSYPPGGGGNTIYF. The CDR3 region has the DNA TGTGCCAGCAGCTACCCTCCAGGGGGAGGTGGAAACACCATATATTTT.

This chain connects TRBV5-1 to TRBJ2-3, with 10 bases aligning to TRBD1. Germline V lookup: CDR1 SGHRS, CDR2 YFSETQ. V trimming: 4 bases; J trimming: 3 bases; junction bases outside the gene matches: 5. This CDR3 contains 15 residues. The CDR3 here is CASSPRDRGTDTQYF. CDR3 nucleotides: TGCGCCAGCAGCCCCCGGGACAGGGGTACAGATACGCAGTATTTT.

The rearrangement uses TRBV5-6 and TRBJ1-2, with D possibly TRBD1 on 5 matching bases. The germline V gene has CDR1 SGHDT and CDR2 YYEEEE. Trimming shortened V by 4 bases and J by 0 bases, and 10 bases separated the two germline ends. The CDR3 spans 14 residues. The CDR3 coding sequence is TGTGCCAGCAGCACAGGCAGGACTAACTATGGCTACACCTTC. Its translation is CASSTGRTNYGYTF.

V is TRBV4-1 and J is TRBJ2-1, with 7 bases aligning to TRBD1. The V and J ends lost 1 base and 10 bases, in that order; junction bases with no gene match: 10. This CDR3 comprises 15 residues. CDR1 and CDR2 (germline): MGHRA, YSYEKL. This CDR3 reads CASSQGTGPIGEQFF. The CDR3 nucleotides are TGCGCCAGCAGCCAAGGGACAGGACCTATTGGGGAGCAGTTCTTC.

V usage is TRBV6-5 and J usage is TRBJ1-2; D not resolved. Germline CDR1 MNHEY, CDR2 SVGAGI. The CDR3 runs 11 residues. Trimming took 5 bases from V and 1 from J, leaving 2 bases between them. In DNA, the CDR3 is TGTGCCAGCAGTCTTAACTATGGCTACACCTTC. This encodes CASSLNYGYTF.

This chain links TRBV6-5 with TRBJ2-3; 7 bases map to TRBD2. The V segment lost 6 bases and the J segment 4 bases; nucleotides outside the gene matches: 13. Germline CDR1 is MNHEY and CDR2 is SVGAGI. The CDR3 totals 16 residues. This chain's CDR3 is CASSYPRGTTSDTQYF. In DNA form, the CDR3 reads TGTGCCAGCAGCTACCCGCGGGGGACGACTTCAGATACGCAGTATTTT.

The chain uses TRBV5-4 and TRBJ2-3; D may be TRBD2 (5 bases). Germline V lookup: CDR1 SGHNT, CDR2 YYREEE (reference sequence). The CDR3 consists of 14 residues. V lost 4 bases and J lost 2, with 11 bases in between. The chain's CDR3 is CASSGGPLTDTQYF. The CDR3 DNA sequence: TGTGCCAGCAGCGGCGGGCCCCTCACAGATACGCAGTATTTT.

This clone has a handful of counts. The chain joins TRBV5-6 to TRBJ2-7; D perhaps matches TRBD1 (6 bases). The CDR3 is 12 amino acids. The germline V and J ends were trimmed by 2 bases and 6 bases, with 9 bases remaining between them. CDR1 SGHDT and CDR2 YYEEEE come from the germline V gene. This CDR3 reads CASSLGGSEQYF. CDR3 bases: TGTGCCAGCAGCTTAGGGGGATCCGAGCAGTACTTC.

The chain uses TRBV2 and TRBJ2-1; possible D gene TRBD1, 5 bases. The length of the CDR3 is 14 residues. Per the germline V gene, CDR1 is SNHLY and CDR2 is FYNNEI. V was pared by 4 bases and J by 7 bases, with 14 bases between. In DNA, the CDR3 is TGTGCCAGCAGTGCCCAGGGTATCGGGAATGAGCAGTTCTTC. Protein sequence: CASSAQGIGNEQFF. Based on the CDR3 plus reference TRBV2 and TRBJ2-1, the full variable domain is EPEVTQTPSHQVTQMGQEVILRCVPISNHLYFYWYRQILGQKVEFLVSFYNNEISEKSEIFDDQFSVERPDGSNFTLKIRSTKLEDSAMYFCASSAQGIGNEQFFGPGTRLTVL.

This clone was seen more than once but under ten times. The chain uses TRBV6-5 and TRBJ1-1; maybe TRBD1 (6 bases). Germline CDR1 MNHEY, CDR2 SVGAGI. Trimming cost V 2 bases and J 0 bases, with 10 bases left between them. CDR3 length: 15 residues. CDR3 nucleotides: TGTGCCAGCAGTTACAGGGGGTGGATGAACACTGAAGCTTTCTTT. Residues: CASSYRGWMNTEAFF.

This clone has a single count. J is TRBJ2-3 and V is TRBV6-5; possibly TRBD2 for D (6 bases). CDR1 is MNHEY, CDR2 SVGAGI, per germline. V was trimmed by 10 bases and J by 4 bases, leaving 15 bases between them. The CDR3 has 13 residues. CDR3 DNA sequence: TGTGCCACTACGGACGGGGGAGCAGATACGCAGTATTTT. This encodes CATTDGGADTQYF.

The chain carries TRBV7-8 and TRBJ2-5; TRBD1 matches at 8 bases. From germline, CDR1 is SGHVS and CDR2 FQNEAQ. With 5 bases clipped from V and 5 bases from J, the junction kept 1 base outside the gene matches. The CDR3 has 12 amino acids. This CDR3 reads CASSHRGETQYF. The CDR3 DNA sequence: TGTGCCAGCAGCCACAGGGGGGAGACCCAGTACTTC.

V gene TRBV19 combines with J gene TRBJ1-5; TRBD1 aligns across 9 bases. The CDR3 has 17 residues. V lost 1 base to trimming and J lost 2 bases; unmatched junction nucleotides: 6. The germline V gene has CDR1 LNHDA and CDR2 SQIVND (reference sequence). Here the CDR3 reads CASSIGLRQGGNQPQHF. DNA for the CDR3: TGTGCCAGTAGTATAGGTTTGAGACAGGGGGGCAATCAGCCCCAGCATTTT.

The genes are TRBV6-5 and TRBJ2-1; perhaps TRBD2 as D (5 bases). V shed 2 bases and J shed 0 bases, with 8 bases lying between them. Looked up from germline, CDR1 is MNHEY and CDR2 is SVGAGI. This CDR3 comprises 15 residues. In DNA, the CDR3 is TGTGCCAGCAGTTACGAGGGATTCTCCTACAATGAGCAGTTCTTC. Translated: CASSYEGFSYNEQFF.

A single count supports this clone. The chain carries TRBV7-2 and TRBJ2-1; TRBD2 aligns across 12 bases. The CDR3 length is 17 residues. Trimming took 3 bases from V and 2 from J; bases not matched to a gene: 5. Germline V gene sequence: CDR1 SGHTA, CDR2 FQGNSA. The CDR3: CASSLTSGGPTYNEQFF. The DNA for the CDR3 is TGTGCCAGCAGCTTGACTAGCGGGGGACCTACCTACAATGAGCAGTTCTTC. Complete variable domain (other parts from reference TRBV7-2 and TRBJ2-1): GAGVSQSPSNKVTEKGKDVELRCDPISGHTALYWYRQSLGQGLEFLIYFQGNSAPDKSGLPSDRFSAERTGGSVSTLTIQRTQQEDSAVYLCASSLTSGGPTYNEQFFGPGTRLTVL.

The sample holds one count of this clone. In DNA, the CDR3 is TGTGCCAGCAGCTCATATACCGGGACAGGGTCCGGAAACACCATATATTTT. Protein: CASSSYTGTGSGNTIYF. The chain uses TRBV7-2 and TRBJ1-3, with 9 bases identical to TRBD1. From germline, CDR1 is SGHTA and CDR2 FQGNSA. The CDR3 sequence is 17 residues long. V was clipped by 4 bases and J by 4 bases; unmatched bases: 11. Supplemented by reference TRBV7-2 and TRBJ1-3, the full variable domain reads GAGVSQSPSNKVTEKGKDVELRCDPISGHTALYWYRQSLGQGLEFLIYFQGNSAPDKSGLPSDRFSAERTGGSVSTLTIQRTQQEDSAVYLCASSSYTGTGSGNTIYFGEGSWLTVV.

The CDR3 DNA is TGTGCCAGCAGCCTCTCTAGCGGGGGGGGTGAGCAGTTCTTC. Residues: CASSLSSGGGEQFF. This rearrangement joins TRBV7-6 to TRBJ2-1; 12 nucleotides match TRBD2. The CDR3 has 14 residues. The J segment lost 9 bases and the V segment lost 5 bases, leaving 5 bases of the junction unmatched. Germline loops: CDR1 SGHVS, CDR2 FNYEAQ.

The chain couples TRBV5-4 to TRBJ1-2, with 7 bases that match TRBD1. This CDR3 spans 13 amino acids. V was pared by 6 bases and J by 8 bases, with 10 bases of the junction left unmatched. Germline V gives CDR1 SGHNT, CDR2 YYREEE (reference sequence). The CDR3 DNA follows: TGTGCCAGCACCCTGACAGGGACCTACGGCTACACCTTC. Translated: CASTLTGTYGYTF.

The chain has TRBV5-4 and TRBJ2-7; D perhaps matches TRBD1 (5 bases). V was clipped by 0 bases and J by 6 bases, with 19 bases between them. The CDR3 contains 16 residues. Per germline, CDR1 SGHNT and CDR2 YYREEE (reference sequence). CDR3 residues: CASSLDPPRAGREQYF. The CDR3 DNA follows: TGTGCCAGCAGCTTGGATCCTCCCAGGGCCGGGCGCGAGCAGTACTTC.

The chain couples TRBV3-1 (or the pseudogene TRBV3-2) to TRBJ2-5; 16 nucleotides align to TRBD2. Germline V gene sequence: CDR1 LGHDT, CDR2 YNNKEL (reference sequence). V was pared by 5 bases and J by 9 bases, with 9 bases of the junction left unmatched. The CDR3 is 16 amino acids. This CDR3 is CASSIPPGLAGGAQYF. In nucleotides, the CDR3 is TGTGCCAGCAGCATCCCTCCGGGACTAGCGGGGGGGGCCCAGTACTTC.

This clone was detected once. Distinct nucleotide sequences in the sample also encode this CDR3. The rearrangement links TRBV2 to TRBJ1-2; D call uncertain. The CDR3 sequence is 12 residues long. The germline V gene encodes CDR1 SNHLY and CDR2 FYNNEI. V shed 3 bases and J shed 3 bases, with 5 bases lying between them. The CDR3 is CASSDGYYGYTF. CDR3 in DNA: TGTGCCAGCAGTGACGGCTACTATGGCTACACCTTC.

The chain is built from TRBV3-1 (or the pseudogene TRBV3-2) and TRBJ2-3, with D possibly being TRBD1 (6 bases). The germline V gene encodes CDR1 LGHDT and CDR2 YNNKEL (reference sequence). Deletions cut 4 bases from V and 1 base from J, with 9 bases between. CDR3 size: 14 residues. The CDR3 is CASSPNRGTDTQYF. CDR3 DNA: TGTGCCAGCAGCCCAAACAGGGGCACAGATACGCAGTATTTT.

This chain connects TRBV5-5 to TRBJ1-2, with D hard to call. CDR1 and CDR2 from the germline V gene are SGHKS and YYEKEE (reference sequence). V was shortened by 0 bases and J by 1 base, with 10 bases between the two germline ends. There are 15 residues in the CDR3. In DNA, the CDR3 is TGTGCCAGCAGCTTGGCCCCGACCATTAACTATGGCTACACCTTC. Protein product: CASSLAPTINYGYTF.

The chain employs TRBV21-1 and TRBJ2-2; no DNA check was done on the table's D call, TRBD1. TRBV21-1 is recorded as a pseudogene. This CDR3 is 14 amino acids long. The CDR3, as DNA: TGTGCCAGCAGCAAGCCCCCAGTCACCGGGGAGCTGTTTTTT. Amino acid sequence: CASSKPPVTGELFF.

The rearrangement uses TRBV21-1 and TRBJ2-1; TRBD1, the table's D call, lacks a check against the DNA. TRBV21-1 is tagged as a pseudogene. The CDR3 contains 21 residues. CDR3 loop: CASHPWGQCSVNRGSYNEQFF. CDR3 nucleotide sequence: TGTGCCAGTCACCCTTGGGGTCAGTGTAGCGTTAACAGGGGTTCCTACAATGAGCAGTTCTTC.

Points on this clone: Different DNA sequences within this sample yield the same CDR3. The chain combines TRBV7-9 with TRBJ1-1; the D is unclear. Deletions cut 0 bases from V and 8 bases from J, with 4 bases between. Germline V gives CDR1 SEHNR, CDR2 FQNEAQ (reference sequence). This CDR3 contains 11 residues. Here the CDR3 reads CASSLAGEAFF. DNA of the CDR3: TGTGCCAGCAGCTTAGCGGGGGAAGCTTTCTTT. The variable domain in full, completed from reference TRBV7-9 and TRBJ1-1, reads DTGVSQNPRHKITKRGQNVTFRCDPISEHNRLYWYRQTLGQGPEFLTYFQNEAQLEKSRLLSDRFSAERPKGSFSTLEIQRTEQGDSAMYLCASSLAGEAFFGQGTRLTVV.

This chain joins TRBV3-1 (or the pseudogene TRBV3-2) and TRBJ1-6; TRBD1 aligns across 7 bases. Looked up from germline, CDR1 is LGHDT and CDR2 is YNNKEL (reference sequence). J was trimmed by 8 bases and V by 4 bases; bases with no gene match: 11. This CDR3 has 16 amino acids. CDR3 DNA: TGTGCCAGCAGCCGACAGGGTCGCAGGGCTGATTCACCCCTCCACTTT. This sequence encodes CASSRQGRRADSPLHF.